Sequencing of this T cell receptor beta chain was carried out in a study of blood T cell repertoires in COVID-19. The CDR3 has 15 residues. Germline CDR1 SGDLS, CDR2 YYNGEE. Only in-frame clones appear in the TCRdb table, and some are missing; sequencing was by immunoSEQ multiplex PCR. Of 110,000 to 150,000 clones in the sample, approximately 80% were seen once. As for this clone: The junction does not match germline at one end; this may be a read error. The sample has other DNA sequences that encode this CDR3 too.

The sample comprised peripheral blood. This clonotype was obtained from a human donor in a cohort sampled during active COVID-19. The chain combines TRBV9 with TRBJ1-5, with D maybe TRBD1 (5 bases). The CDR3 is CASSGTGGGNQPQHF. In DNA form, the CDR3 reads TGTGCCAGTAGCGGAACGGGGGGTGGCAATCAGCCCCAGCATTTT. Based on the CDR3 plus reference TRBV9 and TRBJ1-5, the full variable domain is DSGVTQTPKHLITATGQRVTLRCSPRSGDLSVYWYQQSLDQGLQFLIQYYNGEERAKGNILERFSAQQFPDLHSELNLSSLELGDSALYFCASSGTGGGNQPQHFGDGTRLSIL.